This entry lists 27 T cell receptor beta chains sequenced from one sample in a study of blood T cells in healthy people across ages. Combining a sample-barcoded 5' primer with a J-beta primer mix, a second PCR ran for roughly 6 to 11 cycles. One entry per CDR3 protein results from TCRdb running MiXCR on the 5' RACE reads. Of about 650,000 distinct CDR3 sequences listed, about 30% were seen once; the top ten hold roughly 14%. The sequenced sample was blood. The receptors were sampled from a woman of 80 years or more in good health.

This clonotype was picked up a small number of times. J is TRBJ1-5 and V is TRBV6-6; D gene unclear. The CDR3 is 15 amino acids. V lost 2 bases, J lost 1 base, and 9 bases lay in between. CDR1 is MNHNY, CDR2 SVGAGI, per germline (reference sequence). CDR3 nucleotides: TGTGCCAGCAGTTACATGGGTAAGAGCAATCAGCCCCAGCATTTT. It codes for CASSYMGKSNQPQHF.

The V gene is TRBV12-3 or TRBV12-4, the J gene TRBJ2-3, with 8 bases lining up with TRBD1. Trimming cost V 4 bases and J 4 bases; bases outside gene matches: 13. The CDR3 runs to 17 residues. The CDR3 nucleotides read TGTGCCAGCAGTTCCCCCGGGACAGGAAGGCTCGCAGATACGCAGTATTTT. Its translation is CASSSPGTGRLADTQYF.

This clonotype was seen ten or more times. V is TRBV4-3 and J is TRBJ2-5, with a possible D match to TRBD1 (5 bases). CDR1 and CDR2 (germline): LGHNA, YSLEER. CDR3 length: 16 residues. The ends were cut back, 0 bases at V and 10 bases at J, with 21 bases in the middle. The CDR3 protein is CASSQEAGLGQGDQYF. DNA for the CDR3: TGCGCCAGCAGCCAAGAGGCCGGGTTGGGGCAAGGGGACCAGTACTTC.

This clonotype was detected only a few times. The chain has TRBV7-2 and TRBJ1-1, with 8 bases lining up with TRBD1. The CDR3 length is 13 residues. V lost 6 bases, J lost 4 bases, and 4 bases stayed unmatched. The V gene's germline CDR1 is SGHTA and CDR2 FQGNSA. The CDR3 sequence: CASRRQGSTEAFF. CDR3 sequence (DNA): TGTGCCAGCAGGAGACAGGGGAGCACTGAAGCTTTCTTT.

With respect to this clonotype: No DNA is shown, since the ends of the CDR3 on it are uncertain; the CDR3 is the one TCRdb lists. The chain carries TRBV7-9 and TRBJ2-2; the D call of TRBD1 is as the table states it, not checked on the DNA. CDR1 is SEHNR, CDR2 FQNEAQ, per germline (reference sequence). The CDR3 length equals 19 residues, ends included. This CDR3 reads CASVGSGQYFGPGTGELFF.

V usage is TRBV5-1 and J usage is TRBJ2-6; D is undetermined. V dropped 0 bases and J dropped 0 bases, with 7 bases sitting between them. The CDR3 has 16 amino acids. CDR1 is SGHRS, CDR2 YFSETQ, per germline. The CDR3 loop is CASSLGQLSGANVLTF. The CDR3 bases are TGCGCCAGCAGCTTGGGGCAGCTCTCTGGGGCCAACGTCCTGACTTTC.

This clonotype has at least ten counts. A much larger clone differs from this one at a single base, so this may be a read error. The rearrangement links TRBV2 to TRBJ1-2; TRBD1 agrees at 7 bases. This CDR3 spans 14 amino acids. With 6 bases clipped from V and 3 bases from J, the junction kept 7 bases outside the gene matches. Germline lookup yields CDR1 SNHLY and CDR2 FYNNEI. The CDR3 nucleotides are TGTGCCAGCAGGGTTCGGGACAGCGACTATGGCTACACCTTC. It translates to CASRVRDSDYGYTF.

The chain uses TRBV4-3 and TRBJ2-1; 10 positions agree with TRBD2. The germline V gene encodes CDR1 LGHNA and CDR2 YSLEER. Losses at the gene ends were 6 bases for V and 5 bases for J; bases not matched to a gene: 4. CDR3 size: 14 residues. CDR3: CASSHSGGNNEQFF. Here the CDR3 DNA reads TGCGCCAGCAGTCATAGCGGGGGGAACAATGAGCAGTTCTTC.

The chain uses TRBV29-1 and TRBJ2-5; 9 bases fit TRBD1. The germline CDR1 and CDR2 sequences are SQVTM and ANQGSEA. V lost 4 bases, J lost 5 bases, and 5 bases stayed unmatched. The CDR3 runs 13 residues. CDR3 in amino acids: CSVGFDRGETQYF. The CDR3 bases are TGCAGCGTTGGCTTTGACAGGGGGGAGACCCAGTACTTC. Full variable domain (missing parts from reference TRBV29-1 and TRBJ2-5): SAVISQKPSRDICQRGTSLTIQCQVDSQVTMMFWYRQQPGQSLTLIATANQGSEATYESGFVIDKFPISRPNLTFSTLTVSNMSPEDSSIYLCSVGFDRGETQYFGPGTRLLVL.

About this clonotype itself: Germline is not matched at one junction end, which may reflect a read error. The rearrangement links TRBV5-1 to TRBJ1-1, with D possibly TRBD1 on 6 matching bases. Germline V lookup: CDR1 SGHRS, CDR2 YFSETQ. The CDR3 loop spans 14 amino acids. CDR3 coding DNA: TGCACCAGCAATTGGGGGCTAATGAACACTGAAGCTTTCTTT. This encodes CTSNWGLMNTEAFF. Together with reference TRBV5-1 and TRBJ1-1, the CDR3 gives the full variable domain: KAGVTQTPRYLIKTRGQQVTLSCSPISGHRSVSWYQQTPGQGLQFLFEYFSETQRNKGNFPGRFSGRQFSNSRSEMNVSTLELGDSALYLCTSNWGLMNTEAFFGQGTRLTVV.

This clonotype occurred a few times. The rearrangement links TRBV30 to TRBJ2-7, with TRBD1 matching 9 bases. With V trimmed by 2 bases and J by 10 bases, 18 bases remained unmatched. Germline V gives CDR1 GTSNPN, CDR2 SVGIG (reference sequence). The CDR3 spans 16 residues. As DNA, the CDR3 is TGTGCCTGGAGTCCCGGGGACAGGGCGTTCCTTACGAGTCAGTACTTC. Translating gives CAWSPGDRAFLTSQYF.

This clonotype turned up a few times. This may arise from a read error, as a much more abundant clone is one base away. The CDR3 DNA follows: TGTGCCAGCAGCCCGGGACAGACCCAAAGCGACTACACCTTC. It codes for CASSPGQTQSDYTF. This sequence joins TRBV7-2 and TRBJ1-2, with 7 nucleotides matching TRBD1. The V and J ends lost 5 bases and 10 bases, in that order; junction bases with no gene match: 13. CDR1 SGHTA and CDR2 FQGNSA come from the germline V gene. The CDR3 has 14 amino acids. The whole variable domain, filled in from reference TRBV7-2 and TRBJ1-2, reads GAGVSQSPSNKVTEKGKDVELRCDPISGHTALYWYRQSLGQGLEFLIYFQGNSAPDKSGLPSDRFSAERTGGSVSTLTIQRTQQEDSAVYLCASSPGQTQSDYTFGSGTRLTVV.

In this sample, this clonotype turned up a few times. The chain is built from TRBV30 and TRBJ2-7; tentatively, D is TRBD1 (5 bases). Trimming left V 0 bases short and J 4 bases short, with 13 bases between. This CDR3 has 14 residues. The germline V gene encodes CDR1 GTSNPN and CDR2 SVGIG (reference sequence). The CDR3 DNA sequence: TGTGCCTGGAGTGTACTCGACAGAAGATACGAGCAGTACTTC. This encodes CAWSVLDRRYEQYF.

The gene calls are TRBV7-9 and TRBJ2-7, with D tentatively TRBD1 (5 bases). Germline V gives CDR1 SEHNR, CDR2 FQNEAQ (reference sequence). Between the trimmed V and J ends, which lost 1 base and 0 bases, there was a span of 13 bases. This CDR3 spans 16 amino acids. The CDR3 nucleotides read TGTGCCAGCAGCTTAGAGGTCAGGGCAGGCTCCTACGAGCAGTACTTC. It specifies CASSLEVRAGSYEQYF.

This clonotype has a count of ten or more. The chain couples TRBV6-2 or TRBV6-3 to TRBJ1-2, with TRBD1 as a possible D gene (6 bases). Germline lookup yields CDR1 MNHEY and CDR2 SVGEGT. This CDR3 region has 13 residues. Trimming cost V 2 bases and J 8 bases, with 12 bases left between them. This CDR3 reads CASSYRRGDGYTF. Written as DNA, the CDR3 is TGTGCCAGCAGTTACCGCAGGGGAGACGGCTACACCTTC.

This clonotype has a handful of counts. A much larger clone is a single base away; this may be a read error. The V call is TRBV29-1, the J call TRBJ2-4; D possibly corresponds to TRBD2 (6 bases). Germline CDR1 reads SQVTM; CDR2 reads ANQGSEA. The CDR3 sequence is 14 residues long. CDR3 loop: CSVGGSGEENIRYF. The CDR3 DNA follows: TGCAGCGTTGGGGGTTCGGGGGAGGAAAACATTCGGTACTTC.

This clonotype has at least ten counts. The rearrangement links TRBV6-5 to TRBJ1-5; weak D call: TRBD1 (6 bases). The CDR3 runs 13 residues. Trimming took 6 bases from V and 7 from J, leaving 13 bases between them. CDR1 is MNHEY, CDR2 SVGAGI, per germline. As DNA, the CDR3 is TGTGCCAGCAGAAGGGGGGCAGAGCAGCCCCAGCATTTT. It codes for CASRRGAEQPQHF.

This clonotype appeared once. Given a much more abundant clone one base away, this may be a read error. The chain joins TRBV7-2 to TRBJ2-5; D assignment may be TRBD1 or TRBD2 (5 bases each). Between the trimmed V and J ends, which lost 5 bases and 9 bases, there was a span of 22 bases. The CDR3 runs to 15 residues. Germline V gives CDR1 SGHTA, CDR2 FQGNSA. CDR3 DNA sequence: TGTGCCAGCAGCGCCGGTGCTCAGGGATGGGGAGCCCAGTACTTC. Translation: CASSAGAQGWGAQYF.

This clonotype was seen many times. A much larger clone lies a single base off, so this may be a read error. The chain combines TRBV11-2 with TRBJ2-7; tentatively, D is TRBD2 (5 bases). The V and J ends lost 1 base and 4 bases respectively, with 14 bases between them. CDR3 length: 15 residues. Per germline, CDR1 SGHAT and CDR2 FQNNGV. The CDR3 nucleotides read TGTGCCAGCAGCTTAGGTAGTACAGAGGGTTACGAGCAGTACTTC. This codes for CASSLGSTEGYEQYF. Full variable domain (missing parts from reference TRBV11-2 and TRBJ2-7): EAGVAQSPRYKIIEKRQSVAFWCNPISGHATLYWYQQILGQGPKLLIQFQNNGVVDDSQLPKDRFSAERLKGVDSTLKIQPAKLEDSAVYLCASSLGSTEGYEQYFGPGTRLTVT.

At least ten counts were recorded for this clonotype. CDR3 amino acids: CASSLIKGENTEAFF. CDR3 bases: TGTGCCAGCAGTTTAATTAAGGGGGAGAACACTGAAGCTTTCTTT. The gene calls are TRBV12-3 or TRBV12-4 and TRBJ1-1; a weak D match, TRBD1 (6 bases). The V end was cut by 2 bases, the J end by 1 base, with 11 bases between. The CDR3 sequence is 15 residues long.

This clonotype was seen ten or more times. The rearrangement links TRBV7-9 to TRBJ2-1; D may be TRBD1 or TRBD2 (5 bases each). Germline V gene data show CDR1 as SEHNR and CDR2 as FQNEAQ (reference sequence). The CDR3 totals 14 residues. The V end lost 5 bases, the J end lost 4 bases, and 12 bases lay between the germline ends. The CDR3 DNA is TGTGCCAGCAGCCCGGCCGGGGCTTACAATGAGCAGTTCTTC. Protein sequence: CASSPAGAYNEQFF.

This clonotype was seen repeatedly, ten times or more. The chain employs TRBV20-1 and TRBJ2-7; D is possibly TRBD1 or TRBD2 (5 bases each). This CDR3 comprises 14 residues. Per the germline V gene, CDR1 is DFQATT and CDR2 is SNEGSKA (reference sequence). Trimming removed 6 bases from V and 7 bases from J, with 22 bases in between. CDR3 DNA sequence: TGCAGTGCGAGCACCGGGACCGTCTTCGGTGAGCAGTACTTC. Residues: CSASTGTVFGEQYF.

This clonotype came up many times. The rearrangement uses TRBV10-3 and TRBJ1-6, with 8 bases lining up with TRBD1. V lost 10 bases to trimming and J lost 9 bases; unmatched junction nucleotides: 8. The CDR3 covers 13 residues. CDR1 is ENHRY, CDR2 SYGVKD, per germline. The CDR3, as DNA: TGTGCCAATCAACAGGGGGGTGGTTCACCCCTCCACTTT. Its translation is CANQQGGGSPLHF.

There are many counts of this clonotype. This may come from a read error, since a much larger clone is one base off. The rearrangement links TRBV28 to TRBJ2-7; D uncertain. CDR3 length: 15 residues. Trimming removed 7 bases from V and 3 bases from J, with 19 bases in between. CDR1 MDHEN and CDR2 SYDVKM come from the germline V gene. DNA of the CDR3: TGTGCCAGCACCACGAACCCTGGGTCGGGCTACGAGCAGTACTTC. As protein: CASTTNPGSGYEQYF.

The V and J genes are TRBV6-2 or TRBV6-3 and TRBJ2-7, with 7 bases aligning to TRBD1. Per the germline V gene, CDR1 is MNHEY and CDR2 is SVGEGT. The CDR3 contains 14 residues. The junction had 4 bases not matched to a gene; V was cut back by 0 bases and J by 5 bases. The CDR3, as DNA: TGTGCCAGCAGTTACTCCAGGGGGTGGAACGAGCAGTACTTC. Residues: CASSYSRGWNEQYF.

Concerning this clonotype: A clone one base away is much larger, so this may be a read error. Here the CDR3 DNA reads TGTTCCAGCAGCTTATCGGGGGGGGCGACCTACAATGAGCAGTTCTTC. Residues: CSSSLSGGATYNEQFF. This chain connects TRBV7-9 to TRBJ2-1; 8 bases map to TRBD2. CDR1 is SEHNR and CDR2 is FQNEAQ in the germline V gene (reference sequence). This CDR3 comprises 16 residues.

In its sample, this clonotype was seen many times. This chain connects TRBV20-1 to TRBJ2-1; 7 bases are a match to TRBD2. This CDR3 is built from 15 residues. Germline V lookup: CDR1 DFQATT, CDR2 SNEGSKA (reference sequence). Unmatched junction bases numbered 11, after V lost 5 bases and J lost 4 bases. CDR3 bases: TGCAGTGCTGGGGAGGGGCGGGGCCCATACAATGAGCAGTTCTTC. This gives the protein CSAGEGRGPYNEQFF.